This T cell receptor (beta chain) was sequenced in a study of T cell responses to AZD1222 COVID-19 vaccine. Study overall: Second doses were pooled across both intervals (about 4 or about 12 weeks).

Germline V gene data show CDR1 as SNHLY and CDR2 as FYNNEI. The CDR3 sequence is 17 residues long. The trim removed 0 bases at V and 5 bases at J, leaving 10 bases unmatched. This clone appeared a single time. Its antigen is undetermined. General study results and limits: Donors were mostly white British, more females; clonal diversity possibly underestimated. It was only a handful of AZD1222 recipients who were seropositive at baseline.

Repertoires were generated with immunoSEQ multiplex PCR, while TCRdb's copy carries only in-frame clones and drops some. Among about 190,000 clones listed, roughly 90% were seen once. Sequenced material: peripheral blood, taken on day 0 of AZD1222 vaccination. The chain carries TRBV2 and TRBJ2-7; TRBD2 matches 10 bases. The sequence was collected from an adult in good health. The CDR3 reads CASSEALRLAGEDEQYF. The CDR3 DNA reads TGTGCCAGCAGTGAAGCGCTTCGGCTAGCGGGAGAAGACGAGCAGTACTTC. Full variable domain (rest looked up from reference TRBV2 and TRBJ2-7): EPEVTQTPSHQVTQMGQEVILRCVPISNHLYFYWYRQILGQKVEFLVSFYNNEISEKSEIFDDQFSVERPDGSNFTLKIRSTKLEDSAMYFCASSEALRLAGEDEQYFGPGTRLTVT.